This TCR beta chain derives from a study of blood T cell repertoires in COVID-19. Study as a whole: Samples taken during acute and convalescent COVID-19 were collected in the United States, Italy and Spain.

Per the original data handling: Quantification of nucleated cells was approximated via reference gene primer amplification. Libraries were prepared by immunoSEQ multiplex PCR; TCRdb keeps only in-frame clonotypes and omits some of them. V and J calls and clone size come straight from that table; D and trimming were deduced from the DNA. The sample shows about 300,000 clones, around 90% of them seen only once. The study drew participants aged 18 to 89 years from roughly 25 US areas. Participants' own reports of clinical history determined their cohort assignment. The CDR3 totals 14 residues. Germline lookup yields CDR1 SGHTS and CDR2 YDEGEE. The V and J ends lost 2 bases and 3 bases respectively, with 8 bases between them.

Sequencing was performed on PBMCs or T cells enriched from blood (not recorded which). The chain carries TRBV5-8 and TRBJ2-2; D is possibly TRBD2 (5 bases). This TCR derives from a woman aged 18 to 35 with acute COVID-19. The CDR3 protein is CASSFDGDTGELFF. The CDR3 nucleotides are TGTGCCAGCAGCTTCGACGGGGACACCGGGGAGCTGTTTTTT. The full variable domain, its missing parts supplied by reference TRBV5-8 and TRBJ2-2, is EAGVTQSPTHLIKTRGQQATLRCSPISGHTSVYWYQQALGLGLQFLLWYDEGEERNRGNFPPRFSGRQFPNYSSELNVNALELEDSALYLCASSFDGDTGELFFGEGSRLTVL.